The 9 T cell receptor beta chains given below trace back to one sample, sequenced in a study of cytomegalovirus exposure and HLA in healthy donors. This PCR relied on a set of 60 Vbeta primers and 13 Jbeta primers. Clones were read by immunoSEQ multiplex PCR, and TCRdb kept only the in-frame ones, dropping some. Among about 160,000 clones listed, around four fifths were seen once. Sequencing was done on a sample of PBMCs. The receptors were sampled from a woman between 45 and 65 years old in good health and CMV-seronegative.

V usage is TRBV19 and J usage is TRBJ2-7; 9 bases are a match to TRBD1. CDR1 is LNHDA and CDR2 is SQIVND in the germline V gene (reference sequence). Trimming cost V 10 bases and J 2 bases; bases outside gene matches: 12. The CDR3 consists of 15 residues. The CDR3: CATQTYGTGTYEQYF. Written as DNA, the CDR3 is TGTGCCACCCAGACCTACGGGACAGGGACCTACGAGCAGTACTTC.

In DNA, the CDR3 is TGTGCCAGCTCCGCCGGGACAGGGTGGGGAGGCTACACCTTC. Translating gives CASSAGTGWGGYTF. The chain uses TRBV11-2 and TRBJ1-2; 9 nucleotides line up with TRBD1. CDR3 length: 14 residues. The ends lost 8 bases at V and 8 bases at J; junction bases unmatched: 12. CDR1 is SGHAT, CDR2 FQNNGV, per germline.

The chain uses TRBV10-3 and TRBJ1-4, with 8 bases aligning to TRBD1. The V gene end was trimmed by 10 bases and the J gene end by 4 bases; junction bases not matched to a gene: 5. Germline V CDR1 and CDR2: ENHRY, SYGVKD. This CDR3 is built from 13 residues. The CDR3 spells CATLDRGNEKLFF. CDR3 DNA sequence: TGTGCCACTTTAGACAGGGGTAATGAAAAACTGTTTTTT.

This chain uses TRBV11-1 with TRBJ2-7, with TRBD1 matching 11 bases. Germline values: CDR1 SGHAT, CDR2 FQDESV (reference sequence). The CDR3 consists of 13 residues. Germline trimming cut 10 bases from V and 2 bases from J; bases unmatched to any gene: 4. CDR3 in amino acids: CATQGQGAYEQYF. CDR3 DNA sequence: TGTGCCACCCAGGGACAGGGGGCCTACGAGCAGTACTTC.

This rearrangement joins TRBV19 to TRBJ2-1; TRBD2 agrees at 13 bases. CDR3 length: 17 residues. Looked up from germline, CDR1 is LNHDA and CDR2 is SQIVND (reference sequence). V lost 5 bases and J lost 1; bases outside the gene matches: 5. CDR3 protein: CASSPRTSGRSYNEQFF. Written as DNA, the CDR3 is TGTGCCAGTAGTCCGCGGACTAGCGGGAGATCCTACAATGAGCAGTTCTTC.

Here the CDR3 reads CSVEGPMRGGANVLTF. CDR3 DNA: TGCAGCGTTGAGGGCCCGATGCGTGGGGGGGCCAACGTCCTGACTTTC. This chain links TRBV29-1 with TRBJ2-6; D is uncertain. V shed 3 bases and J shed 4 bases, with 16 bases lying between them. The CDR3 runs 16 residues. Germline V gene data show CDR1 as SQVTM and CDR2 as ANQGSEA. The entire variable domain, with the rest obtained from reference TRBV29-1 and TRBJ2-6, is as follows: SAVISQKPSRDICQRGTSLTIQCQVDSQVTMMFWYRQQPGQSLTLIATANQGSEATYESGFVIDKFPISRPNLTFSTLTVSNMSPEDSSIYLCSVEGPMRGGANVLTFGAGSRLTVL.

The chain uses TRBV6-1 and TRBJ1-2, with 10 bases aligning to TRBD1. Trimming at V came to 1 base and at J to 2 bases, leaving 1 base not matched to a gene. In germline, CDR1 is MNHNS, CDR2 SASEGT. The CDR3 loop spans 15 amino acids. For the CDR3, the DNA is TGTGCCAGCAGTGAAGGGACAGGGGGGAACTATGGCTACACCTTC. Translating gives CASSEGTGGNYGYTF.

This clone came up a few times. This chain links TRBV6-1 with TRBJ1-1, with 7 bases lining up with TRBD1. Germline CDR1 reads MNHNS; CDR2 reads SASEGT. This CDR3 has 13 amino acids. J gave up 1 base and V 8 bases, and 4 bases lay outside the gene matches. CDR3 protein: CASSGTANTEAFF. DNA for the CDR3: TGTGCCAGCTCCGGGACAGCGAACACTGAAGCTTTCTTT.

The rearrangement uses TRBV10-3 and TRBJ2-1, with 7 bases that match TRBD2. V shed 2 bases and J 3 bases; nucleotides not matched to a gene: 10. The CDR3 extends over 17 amino acids. Germline V CDR1 and CDR2: ENHRY, SYGVKD. The DNA for the CDR3 is TGTGCCATCAGTGAGAGCAGCGGGATGTTCGGCTACAATGAGCAGTTCTTC. Amino acid sequence: CAISESSGMFGYNEQFF.